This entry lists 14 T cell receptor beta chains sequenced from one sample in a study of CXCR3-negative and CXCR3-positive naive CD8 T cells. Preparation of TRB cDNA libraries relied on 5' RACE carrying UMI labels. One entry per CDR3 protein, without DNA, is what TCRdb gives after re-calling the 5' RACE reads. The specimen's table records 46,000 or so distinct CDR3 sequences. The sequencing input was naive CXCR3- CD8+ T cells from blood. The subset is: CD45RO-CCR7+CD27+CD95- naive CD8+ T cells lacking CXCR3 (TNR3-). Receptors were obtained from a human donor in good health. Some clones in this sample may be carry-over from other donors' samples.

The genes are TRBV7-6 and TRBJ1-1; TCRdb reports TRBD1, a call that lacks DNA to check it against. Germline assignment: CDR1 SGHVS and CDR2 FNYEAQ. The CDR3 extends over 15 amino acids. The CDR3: CASSAALTMNTEAFF.

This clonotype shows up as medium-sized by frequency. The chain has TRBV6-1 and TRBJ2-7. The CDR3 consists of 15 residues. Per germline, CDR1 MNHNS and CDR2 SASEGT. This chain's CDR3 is CASSEERELSYEQYF.

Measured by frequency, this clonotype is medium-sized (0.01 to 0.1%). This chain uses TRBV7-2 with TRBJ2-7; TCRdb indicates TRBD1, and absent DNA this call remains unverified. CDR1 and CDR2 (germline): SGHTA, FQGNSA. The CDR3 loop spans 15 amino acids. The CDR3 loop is CASSPVDRGHDEQYF.

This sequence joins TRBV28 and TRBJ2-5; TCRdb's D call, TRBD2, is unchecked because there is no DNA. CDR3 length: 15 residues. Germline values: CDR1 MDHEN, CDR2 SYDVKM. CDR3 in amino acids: CATGEGTNLAETQYF.

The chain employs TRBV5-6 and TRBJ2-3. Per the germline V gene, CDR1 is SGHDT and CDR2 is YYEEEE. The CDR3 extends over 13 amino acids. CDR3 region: CASSPSSVDTQYF.

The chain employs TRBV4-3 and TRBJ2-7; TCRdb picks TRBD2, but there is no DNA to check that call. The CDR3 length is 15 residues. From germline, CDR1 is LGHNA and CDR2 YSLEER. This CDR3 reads CASSQASGGPYEQYF.

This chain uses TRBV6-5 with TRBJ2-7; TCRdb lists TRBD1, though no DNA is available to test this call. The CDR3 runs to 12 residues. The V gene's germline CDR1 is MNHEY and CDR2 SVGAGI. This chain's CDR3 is CASSPGGREQYF.

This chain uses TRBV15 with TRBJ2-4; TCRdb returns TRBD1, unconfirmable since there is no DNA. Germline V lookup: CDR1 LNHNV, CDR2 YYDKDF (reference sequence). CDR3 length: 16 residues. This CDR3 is CATSRTGTGTKNIQYF. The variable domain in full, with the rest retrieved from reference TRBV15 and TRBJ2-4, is DAMVIQNPRYQVTQFGKPVTLSCSQTLNHNVMYWYQQKSSQAPKLLFHYYDKDFNNEADTPDNFQSRRPNTSFCFLDIRSPGLGDTAMYLCATSRTGTGTKNIQYFGAGTRLSVL.

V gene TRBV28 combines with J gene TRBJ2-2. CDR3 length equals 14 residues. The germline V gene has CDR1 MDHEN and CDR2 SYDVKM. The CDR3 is CASSFTENTGELFF.

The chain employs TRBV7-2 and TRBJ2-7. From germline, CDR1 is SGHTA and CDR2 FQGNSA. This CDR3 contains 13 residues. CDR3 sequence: CASSGGTPYEQYF.

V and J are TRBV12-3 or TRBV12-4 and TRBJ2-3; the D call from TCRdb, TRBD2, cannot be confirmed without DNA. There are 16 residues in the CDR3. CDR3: CASSLLASGRGDTQYF.

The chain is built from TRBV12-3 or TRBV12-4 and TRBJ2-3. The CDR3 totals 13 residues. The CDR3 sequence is CASSQNLGDTQYF.

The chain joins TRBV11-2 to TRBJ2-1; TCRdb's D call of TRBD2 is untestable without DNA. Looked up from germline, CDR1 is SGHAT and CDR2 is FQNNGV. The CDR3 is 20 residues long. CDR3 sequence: CASSGPGLSLRQPSYNEQFF.

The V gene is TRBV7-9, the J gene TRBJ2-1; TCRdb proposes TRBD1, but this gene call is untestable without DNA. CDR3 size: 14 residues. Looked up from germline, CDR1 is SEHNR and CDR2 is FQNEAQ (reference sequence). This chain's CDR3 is CANEGQLSYNEQFF.